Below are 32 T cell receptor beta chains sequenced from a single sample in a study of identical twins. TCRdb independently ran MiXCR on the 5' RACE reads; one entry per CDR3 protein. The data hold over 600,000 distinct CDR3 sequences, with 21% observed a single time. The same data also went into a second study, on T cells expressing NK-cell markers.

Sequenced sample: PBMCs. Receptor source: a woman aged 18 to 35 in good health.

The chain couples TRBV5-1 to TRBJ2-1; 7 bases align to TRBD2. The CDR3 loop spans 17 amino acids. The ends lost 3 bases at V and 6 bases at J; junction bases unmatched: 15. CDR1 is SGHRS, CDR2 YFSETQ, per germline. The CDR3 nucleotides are TGCGCCAGCAGCTCCATTCCCTCGTGGGAGGGAGGCAATGAGCAGTTCTTC. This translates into CASSSIPSWEGGNEQFF.

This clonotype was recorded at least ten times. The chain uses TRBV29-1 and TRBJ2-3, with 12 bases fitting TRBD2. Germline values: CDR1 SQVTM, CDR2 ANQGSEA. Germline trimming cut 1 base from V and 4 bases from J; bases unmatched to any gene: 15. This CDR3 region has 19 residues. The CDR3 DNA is TGCAGCGTTGAAGTTCCTAGCGGGAGGGCCACGATGTTTGCAGATACGCAGTATTTT. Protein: CSVEVPSGRATMFADTQYF.

CDR3 sequence reads: CASSRLGGSDTGELFF. DNA of the CDR3: TGCGCCAGCAGCCGCTTGGGAGGATCGGACACCGGGGAGCTGTTTTTT. The J gene is TRBJ2-2, the V gene TRBV5-1, with TRBD2 as a possible D gene (6 bases). Trimming took off 4 bases at V and 3 bases at J, with 16 bases between the two ends. This CDR3 has 16 amino acids. Germline CDR1 SGHRS, CDR2 YFSETQ.

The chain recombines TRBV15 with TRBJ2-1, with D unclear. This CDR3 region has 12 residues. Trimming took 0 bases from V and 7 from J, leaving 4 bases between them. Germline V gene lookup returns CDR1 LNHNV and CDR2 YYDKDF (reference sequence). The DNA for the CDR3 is TGTGCCACCAGCAGAGATCTGAATGAGCAGTTCTTC. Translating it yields CATSRDLNEQFF. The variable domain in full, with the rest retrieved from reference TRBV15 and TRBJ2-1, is DAMVIQNPRYQVTQFGKPVTLSCSQTLNHNVMYWYQQKSSQAPKLLFHYYDKDFNNEADTPDNFQSRRPNTSFCFLDIRSPGLGDTAMYLCATSRDLNEQFFGPGTRLTVL.

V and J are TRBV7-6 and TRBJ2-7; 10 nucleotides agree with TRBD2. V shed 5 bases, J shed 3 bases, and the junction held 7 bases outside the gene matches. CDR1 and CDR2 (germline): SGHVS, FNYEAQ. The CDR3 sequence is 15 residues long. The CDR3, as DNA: TGTGCCAGCAGCCCTCGAGCGGGAGGGTTCTACGAGCAGTACTTC. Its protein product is CASSPRAGGFYEQYF.

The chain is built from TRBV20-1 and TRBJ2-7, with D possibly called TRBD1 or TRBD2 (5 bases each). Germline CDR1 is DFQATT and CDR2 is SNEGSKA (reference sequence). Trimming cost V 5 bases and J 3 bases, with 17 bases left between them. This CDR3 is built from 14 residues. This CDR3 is CSAPAPGPFYEQYF. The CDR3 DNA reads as TGCAGTGCTCCTGCGCCGGGACCTTTCTACGAGCAGTACTTC.

In DNA, the CDR3 is TGTGCCAGCATTATTAGAGAAGCTTTCTTT. It codes for CASIIREAFF. The rearrangement links TRBV12-3 or TRBV12-4 to TRBJ1-1; no definite D call. Trimming stripped 7 bases from V and 8 bases from J, with 8 bases between. CDR3 length: 10 residues.

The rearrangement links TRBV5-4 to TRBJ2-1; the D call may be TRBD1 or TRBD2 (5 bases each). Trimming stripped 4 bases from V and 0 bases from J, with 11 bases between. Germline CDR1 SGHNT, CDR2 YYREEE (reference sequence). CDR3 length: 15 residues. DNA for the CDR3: TGTGCCAGCAGCGGGGACCTGAGCTCCTACAATGAGCAGTTCTTC. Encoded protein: CASSGDLSSYNEQFF.

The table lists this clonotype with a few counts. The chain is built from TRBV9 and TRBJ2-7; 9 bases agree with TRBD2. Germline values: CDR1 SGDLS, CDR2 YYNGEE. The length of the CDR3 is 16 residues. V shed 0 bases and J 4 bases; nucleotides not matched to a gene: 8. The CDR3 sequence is CASSVGASGTLYEQYF. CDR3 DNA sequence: TGTGCCAGCAGCGTAGGGGCTAGCGGGACTTTATACGAGCAGTACTTC. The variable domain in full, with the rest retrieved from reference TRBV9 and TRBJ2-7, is DSGVTQTPKHLITATGQRVTLRCSPRSGDLSVYWYQQSLDQGLQFLIQYYNGEERAKGNILERFSAQQFPDLHSELNLSSLELGDSALYFCASSVGASGTLYEQYFGPGTRLTVT.

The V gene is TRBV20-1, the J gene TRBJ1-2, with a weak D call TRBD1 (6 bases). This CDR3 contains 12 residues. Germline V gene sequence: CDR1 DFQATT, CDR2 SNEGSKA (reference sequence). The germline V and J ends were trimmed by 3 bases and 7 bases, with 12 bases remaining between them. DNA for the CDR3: TGCAGTGCTAGTACGGGGGCGGGTGGCTACACCTTC. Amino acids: CSASTGAGGYTF.

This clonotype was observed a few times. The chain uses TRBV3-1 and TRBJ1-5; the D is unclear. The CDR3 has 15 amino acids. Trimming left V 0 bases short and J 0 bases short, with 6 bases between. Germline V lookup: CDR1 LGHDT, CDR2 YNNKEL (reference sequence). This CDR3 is CASSQEAHSNQPQHF. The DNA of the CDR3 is TGTGCCAGCAGCCAAGAGGCCCATAGCAATCAGCCCCAGCATTTT.

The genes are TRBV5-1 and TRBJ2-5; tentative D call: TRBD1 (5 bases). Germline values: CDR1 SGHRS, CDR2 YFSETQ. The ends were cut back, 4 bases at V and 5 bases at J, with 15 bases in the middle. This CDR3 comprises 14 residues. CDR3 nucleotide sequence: TGCGCCAGCAGCAAGGACACCCCGGCGGAGACCCAGTACTTC. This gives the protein CASSKDTPAETQYF.

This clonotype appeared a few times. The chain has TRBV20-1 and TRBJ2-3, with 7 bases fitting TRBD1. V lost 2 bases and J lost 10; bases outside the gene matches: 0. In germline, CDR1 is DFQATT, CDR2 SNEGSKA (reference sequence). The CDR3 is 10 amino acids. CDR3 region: CSARQGAQYF. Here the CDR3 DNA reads TGCAGTGCTAGACAGGGGGCGCAGTATTTT.

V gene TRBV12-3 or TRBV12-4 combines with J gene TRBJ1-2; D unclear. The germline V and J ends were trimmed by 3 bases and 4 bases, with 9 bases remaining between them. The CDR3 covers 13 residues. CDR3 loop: CASSFKTVYGYTF. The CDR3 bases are TGTGCCAGCAGTTTTAAGACCGTCTATGGCTACACCTTC.

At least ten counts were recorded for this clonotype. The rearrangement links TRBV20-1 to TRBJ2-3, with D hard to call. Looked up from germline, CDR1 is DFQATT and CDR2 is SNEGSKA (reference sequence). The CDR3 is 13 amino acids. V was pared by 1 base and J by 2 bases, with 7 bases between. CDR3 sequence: CSARVRITDTQYF. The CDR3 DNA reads TGCAGTGCTAGAGTCCGTATCACAGATACGCAGTATTTT.

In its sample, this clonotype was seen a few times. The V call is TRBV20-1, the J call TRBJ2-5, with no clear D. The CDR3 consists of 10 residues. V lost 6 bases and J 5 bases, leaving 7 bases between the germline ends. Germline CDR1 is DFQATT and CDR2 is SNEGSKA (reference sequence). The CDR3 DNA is TGCAGTGCCACCTCGGAGACCCAGTACTTC. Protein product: CSATSETQYF.

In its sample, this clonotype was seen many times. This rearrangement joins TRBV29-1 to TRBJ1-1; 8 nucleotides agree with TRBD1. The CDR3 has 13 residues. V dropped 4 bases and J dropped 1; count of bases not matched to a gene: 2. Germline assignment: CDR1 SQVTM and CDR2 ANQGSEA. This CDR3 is CSVAGQENTEAFF. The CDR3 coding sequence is TGCAGCGTTGCGGGACAGGAGAACACTGAAGCTTTCTTT.

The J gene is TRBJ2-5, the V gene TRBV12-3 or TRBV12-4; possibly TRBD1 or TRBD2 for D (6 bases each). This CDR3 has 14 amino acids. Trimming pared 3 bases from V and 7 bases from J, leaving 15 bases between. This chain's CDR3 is CASSFTGRGRTQYF. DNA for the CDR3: TGTGCCAGCAGTTTCACAGGGCGGGGCCGGACCCAGTACTTC.

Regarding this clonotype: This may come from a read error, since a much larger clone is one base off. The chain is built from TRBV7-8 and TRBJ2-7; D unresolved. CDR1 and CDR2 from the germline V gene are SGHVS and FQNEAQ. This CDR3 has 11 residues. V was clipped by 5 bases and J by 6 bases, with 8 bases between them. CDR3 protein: CASSPTGEQYF. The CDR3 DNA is TGTGCCAGCAGCCCCACGGGCGAGCAGTACTTC.

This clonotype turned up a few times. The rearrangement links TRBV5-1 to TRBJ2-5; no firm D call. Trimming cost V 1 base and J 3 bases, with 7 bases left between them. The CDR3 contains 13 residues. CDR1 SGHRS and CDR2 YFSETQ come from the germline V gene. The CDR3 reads CASSLRPEETQYF. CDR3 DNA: TGCGCCAGCAGCTTGAGGCCCGAAGAGACCCAGTACTTC. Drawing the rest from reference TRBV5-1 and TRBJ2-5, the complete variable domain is KAGVTQTPRYLIKTRGQQVTLSCSPISGHRSVSWYQQTPGQGLQFLFEYFSETQRNKGNFPGRFSGRQFSNSRSEMNVSTLELGDSALYLCASSLRPEETQYFGPGTRLLVL.

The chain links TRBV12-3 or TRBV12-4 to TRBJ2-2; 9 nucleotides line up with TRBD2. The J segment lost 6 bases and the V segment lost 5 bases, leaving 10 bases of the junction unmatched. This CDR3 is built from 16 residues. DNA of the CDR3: TGTGCCAGCAGTCTCTCTAGTAGCGGGAGAGCCGGGGAGCTGTTTTTT. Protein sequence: CASSLSSSGRAGELFF.

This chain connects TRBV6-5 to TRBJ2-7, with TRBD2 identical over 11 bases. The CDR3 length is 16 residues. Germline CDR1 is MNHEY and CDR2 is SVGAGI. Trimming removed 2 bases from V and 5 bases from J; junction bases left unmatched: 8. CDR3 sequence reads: CASSYLLAGGPHEQYF. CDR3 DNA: TGTGCCAGCAGTTACCTGCTAGCGGGGGGCCCCCACGAGCAGTACTTC.

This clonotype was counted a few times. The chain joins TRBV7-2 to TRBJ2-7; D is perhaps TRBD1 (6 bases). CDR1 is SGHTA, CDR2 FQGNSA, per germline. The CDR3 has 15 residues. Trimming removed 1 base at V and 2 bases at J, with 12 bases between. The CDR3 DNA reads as TGTGCCAGCAGCTTAGGTCCAAAGGGGGCCTACGAGCAGTACTTC. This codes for CASSLGPKGAYEQYF.

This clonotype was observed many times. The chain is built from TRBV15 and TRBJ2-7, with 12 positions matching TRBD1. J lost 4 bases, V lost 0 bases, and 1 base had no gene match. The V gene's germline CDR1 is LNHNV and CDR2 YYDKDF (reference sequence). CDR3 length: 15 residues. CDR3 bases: TGTGCCACCAGCAGAGAGGGACAGGGGGCTTACGAGCAGTACTTC. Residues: CATSREGQGAYEQYF.

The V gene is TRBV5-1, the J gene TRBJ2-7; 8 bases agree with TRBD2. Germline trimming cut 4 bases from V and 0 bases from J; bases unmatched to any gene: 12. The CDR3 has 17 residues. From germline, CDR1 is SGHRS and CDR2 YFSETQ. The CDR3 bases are TGCGCCAGCAGCCCCATCTTACAAGCGGGGGTCTCCTACGAGCAGTACTTC. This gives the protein CASSPILQAGVSYEQYF.

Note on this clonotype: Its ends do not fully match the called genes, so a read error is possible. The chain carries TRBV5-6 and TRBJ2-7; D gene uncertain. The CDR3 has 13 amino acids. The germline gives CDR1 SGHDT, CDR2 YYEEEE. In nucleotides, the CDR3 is TGTGCCATCAGCCCCAGGCTCTTCTACGAGCAGTACTTC. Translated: CAISPRLFYEQYF.

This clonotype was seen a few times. This CDR3 is CSVGTGLGETQYF. The CDR3 DNA reads TGCAGCGTTGGGACAGGGCTCGGGGAGACCCAGTACTTC. This chain links TRBV29-1 with TRBJ2-5, with TRBD1 matching 8 bases. With 4 bases clipped from V and 5 bases from J, the junction kept 6 bases outside the gene matches. This CDR3 region has 13 residues. Germline V gene data show CDR1 as SQVTM and CDR2 as ANQGSEA.

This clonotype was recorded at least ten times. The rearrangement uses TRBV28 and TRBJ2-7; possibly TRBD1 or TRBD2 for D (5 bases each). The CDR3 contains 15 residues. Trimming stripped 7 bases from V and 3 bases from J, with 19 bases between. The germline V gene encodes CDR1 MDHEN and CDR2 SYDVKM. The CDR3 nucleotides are TGTGCCAGCAAAGACGTAGAGGGGCCGGGCTACGAGCAGTACTTC. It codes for CASKDVEGPGYEQYF.

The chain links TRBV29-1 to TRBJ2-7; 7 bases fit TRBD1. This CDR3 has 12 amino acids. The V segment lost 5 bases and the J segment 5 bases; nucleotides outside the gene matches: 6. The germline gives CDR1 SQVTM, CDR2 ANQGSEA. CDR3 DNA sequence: TGCAGCGTTCTTCCAGGGGGACACGAGCAGTACTTC. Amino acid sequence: CSVLPGGHEQYF.

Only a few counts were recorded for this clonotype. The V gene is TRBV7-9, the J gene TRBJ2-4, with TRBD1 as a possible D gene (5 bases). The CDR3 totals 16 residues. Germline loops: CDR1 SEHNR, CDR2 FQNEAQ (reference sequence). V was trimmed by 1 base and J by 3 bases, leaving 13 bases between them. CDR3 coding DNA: TGTGCCAGCAGCTTAGGGACACCTGCGCTCAAAAACATTCAGTACTTC. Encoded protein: CASSLGTPALKNIQYF.

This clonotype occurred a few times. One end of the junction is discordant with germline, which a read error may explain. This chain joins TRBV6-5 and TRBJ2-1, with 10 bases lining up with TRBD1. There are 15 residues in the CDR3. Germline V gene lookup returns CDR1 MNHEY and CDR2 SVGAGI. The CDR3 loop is CASSYSDRGGNEQFF. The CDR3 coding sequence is TGTGCCAGCAGCTACTCGGACAGGGGGGGGAATGAGCAGTTCTTC.

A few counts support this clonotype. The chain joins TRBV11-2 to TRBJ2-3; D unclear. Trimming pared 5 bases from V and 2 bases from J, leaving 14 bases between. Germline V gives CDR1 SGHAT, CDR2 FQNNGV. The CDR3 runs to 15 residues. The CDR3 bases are TGTGCCAGCAGCACCACTTCCTCGGCCACAGATACGCAGTATTTT. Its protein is CASSTTSSATDTQYF.